This T cell receptor (beta chain) derives from a study of long-term antiretroviral therapy in people with HIV. Regarding the study as a whole: Information on adherence to ART, viral resistance or therapy changes was unavailable.

Two or more post-ART PBMC samples, plus at least one pre-ART sample, were available for each donor. United States facilities provided treatment to all participants with HIV. Ahead of DNA extraction, samples held 1-10 million cryopreserved PBMC each. A word on this clone: The target antigen is unknown.

Germline CDR1 MNHEY, CDR2 SMNVEV (reference sequence). Trimming took off 5 bases at V and 2 bases at J, with 25 bases between the two ends. The CDR3 spans 19 residues. Assay version v3.0 of immunoSEQ was used, and it was run at survey level. The protocol was immunoSEQ multiplex PCR, while the TCRdb copy is restricted to in-frame clones and leaves out a portion. Among about 27,000 clones, around 85% were seen once, and the ten largest hold around 10%. The chain is built from TRBV27 and TRBJ1-5; tentatively, D is TRBD1 (6 bases). This receptor was taken from a man aged 40-50 years with HIV. This material consisted of unsorted PBMCs, taken 2.3 years after starting antiretroviral therapy. The CDR3 bases are TGTGCCAGCAGTCCCTTAGCTCGGGGGGGGGCCGGGGGCAATCAGCCCCAGCATTTT. Its protein product is CASSPLARGGAGGNQPQHF.